This TCR beta chain originates from a study of cytomegalovirus exposure and HLA in healthy donors. PCR primers comprised 60 Vbeta and 13 Jbeta primers. The repertoire was sequenced with immunoSEQ multiplex PCR; TCRdb's copy has only in-frame clones and lacks some. The sample has 90,000 to 150,000 clones. Germline V gene sequence: CDR1 SGHVS, CDR2 FQNEAQ. The length of the CDR3 is 17 residues. Trimming took 5 bases from V and 0 from J, leaving 19 bases between them. Specimen: PBMCs. This TCR was recovered from a man younger than 35 in good health and CMV-seronegative. This sequence joins TRBV7-8 and TRBJ1-2; unclear D gene. The CDR3: CASSDSAQSPPNYGYTF. The CDR3 DNA follows: TGTGCCAGCAGCGATTCCGCACAGTCCCCACCTAACTATGGCTACACCTTC.